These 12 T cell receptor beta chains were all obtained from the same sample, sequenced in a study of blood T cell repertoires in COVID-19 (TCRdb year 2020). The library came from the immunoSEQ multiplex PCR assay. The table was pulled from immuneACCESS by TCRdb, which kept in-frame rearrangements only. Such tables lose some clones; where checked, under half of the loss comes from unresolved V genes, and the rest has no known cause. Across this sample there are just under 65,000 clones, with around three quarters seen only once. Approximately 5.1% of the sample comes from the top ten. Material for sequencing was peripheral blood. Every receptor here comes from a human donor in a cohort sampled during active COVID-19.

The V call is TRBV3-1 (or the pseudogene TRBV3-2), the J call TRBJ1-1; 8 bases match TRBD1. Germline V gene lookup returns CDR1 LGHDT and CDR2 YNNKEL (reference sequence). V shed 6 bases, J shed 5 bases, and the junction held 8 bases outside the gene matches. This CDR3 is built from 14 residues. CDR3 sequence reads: CASRRGQGGTEAFF. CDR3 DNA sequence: TGTGCCAGCAGGCGCGGACAGGGTGGGACTGAAGCTTTCTTT.

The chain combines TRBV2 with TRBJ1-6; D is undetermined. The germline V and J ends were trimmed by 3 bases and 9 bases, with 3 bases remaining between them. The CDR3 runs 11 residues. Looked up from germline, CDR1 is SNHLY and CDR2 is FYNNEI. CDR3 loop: CASSDGSPLHF. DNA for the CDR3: TGTGCCAGCAGTGACGGTTCACCCCTCCACTTT.

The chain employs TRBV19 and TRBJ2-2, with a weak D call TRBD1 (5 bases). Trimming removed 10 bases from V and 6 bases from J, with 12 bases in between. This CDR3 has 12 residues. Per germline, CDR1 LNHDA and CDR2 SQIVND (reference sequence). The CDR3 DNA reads TGTGCCACCAGGGAAGGGGCCGGGGAGCTGTTTTTT. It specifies CATREGAGELFF.

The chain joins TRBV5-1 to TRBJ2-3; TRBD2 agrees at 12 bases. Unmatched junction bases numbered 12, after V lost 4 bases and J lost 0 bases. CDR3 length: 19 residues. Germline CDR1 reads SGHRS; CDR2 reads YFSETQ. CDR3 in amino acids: CASSPVLAGGSHSTDTQYF. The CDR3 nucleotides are TGCGCCAGCAGCCCTGTACTAGCGGGGGGCTCACACAGCACAGATACGCAGTATTTT.

This CDR3 reads CASRGDWTEAFF. DNA of the CDR3: TGTGCCAGCAGGGGTGACTGGACTGAAGCTTTCTTT. The gene calls are TRBV12-3 or TRBV12-4 and TRBJ1-1; unclear D gene. This CDR3 spans 12 amino acids. Trimming took off 6 bases at V and 5 bases at J, with 10 bases between the two ends.

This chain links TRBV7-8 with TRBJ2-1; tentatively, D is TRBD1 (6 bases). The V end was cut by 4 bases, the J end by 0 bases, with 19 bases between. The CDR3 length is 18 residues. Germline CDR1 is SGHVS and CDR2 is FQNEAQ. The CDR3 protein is CASSSGKGHILSYNEQFF. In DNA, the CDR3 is TGTGCCAGCAGCTCAGGAAAGGGACATATCCTCTCCTACAATGAGCAGTTCTTC.

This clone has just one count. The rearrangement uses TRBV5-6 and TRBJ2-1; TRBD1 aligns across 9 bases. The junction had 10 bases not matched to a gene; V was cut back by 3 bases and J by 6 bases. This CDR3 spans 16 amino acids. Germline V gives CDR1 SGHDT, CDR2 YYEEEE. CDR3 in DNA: TGTGCCAGCAGCTCATCTAGACAGGGGGTTGGCAATGAGCAGTTCTTC. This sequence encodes CASSSSRQGVGNEQFF. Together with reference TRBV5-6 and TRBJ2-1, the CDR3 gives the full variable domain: DAGVTQSPTHLIKTRGQQVTLRCSPKSGHDTVSWYQQALGQGPQFIFQYYEEEERQRGNFPDRFSGHQFPNYSSELNVNALLLGDSALYLCASSSSRQGVGNEQFFGPGTRLTVL.

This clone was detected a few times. The CDR3 loop reads CASRPGRTNEKLFF. CDR3 DNA: TGTGCCAGCAGGCCGGGGAGAACTAATGAAAAACTGTTTTTT. The chain links TRBV6-5 to TRBJ1-4; D remains unclear. V lost 6 bases and J lost 1, with 9 bases in between. Germline V gene sequence: CDR1 MNHEY, CDR2 SVGAGI. This CDR3 comprises 14 residues.

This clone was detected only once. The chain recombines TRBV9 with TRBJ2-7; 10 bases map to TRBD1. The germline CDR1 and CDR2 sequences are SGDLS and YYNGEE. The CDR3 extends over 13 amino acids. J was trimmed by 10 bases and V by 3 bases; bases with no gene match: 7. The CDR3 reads CASSGDRGQFQYF. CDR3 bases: TGTGCCAGCAGCGGCGACAGGGGGCAATTTCAGTACTTC.

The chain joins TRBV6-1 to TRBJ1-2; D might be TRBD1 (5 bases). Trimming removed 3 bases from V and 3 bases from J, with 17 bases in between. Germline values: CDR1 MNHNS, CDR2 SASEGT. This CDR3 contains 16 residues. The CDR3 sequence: CASSDPRQLGDYGYTF. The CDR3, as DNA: TGTGCCAGCAGTGACCCTAGGCAGTTAGGGGACTATGGCTACACCTTC.

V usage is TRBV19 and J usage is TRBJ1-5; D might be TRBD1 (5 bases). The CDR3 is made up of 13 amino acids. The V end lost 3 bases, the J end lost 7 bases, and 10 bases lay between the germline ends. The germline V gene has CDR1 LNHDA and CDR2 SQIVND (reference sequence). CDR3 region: CASSMNRGQPQHF. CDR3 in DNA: TGTGCCAGTAGTATGAATAGGGGACAGCCCCAGCATTTT.

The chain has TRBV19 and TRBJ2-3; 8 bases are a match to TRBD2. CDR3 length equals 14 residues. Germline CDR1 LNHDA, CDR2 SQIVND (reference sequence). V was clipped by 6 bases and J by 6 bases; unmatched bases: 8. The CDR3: CASSKGLAGDTQYF. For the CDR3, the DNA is TGTGCCAGTAGCAAAGGACTAGCCGGGGATACGCAGTATTTT.